This TCR beta chain was documented in a study of tumor-infiltrating lymphocytes in glioblastoma multiforme. TCR beta libraries were built from RNA through three nested multiplex PCR rounds using modified ARM-PCR. TCRdb redid the calling of the multiplex PCR reads with MiXCR, one entry per CDR3 protein. The data contain about 32,000 distinct CDR3 sequences, about 58% of them seen just once; the ten biggest clones take up roughly a third. This clonotype was obtained from a male donor with glioblastoma. The sequencing sample was made of brain tumor tissue.

The CDR3 coding sequence is TGTGCCAGCAGGGTGGAGGGGGACGAGCAGTACTTC. It specifies CASRVEGDEQYF. The chain joins TRBV2 to TRBJ2-7, with D perhaps matching TRBD1 or TRBD2 (6 bases each). The V gene lost 6 bases and the J gene lost 5 bases, with 11 bases spanning the gap. The CDR3 contains 12 residues. Germline V CDR1 and CDR2: SNHLY, FYNNEI.